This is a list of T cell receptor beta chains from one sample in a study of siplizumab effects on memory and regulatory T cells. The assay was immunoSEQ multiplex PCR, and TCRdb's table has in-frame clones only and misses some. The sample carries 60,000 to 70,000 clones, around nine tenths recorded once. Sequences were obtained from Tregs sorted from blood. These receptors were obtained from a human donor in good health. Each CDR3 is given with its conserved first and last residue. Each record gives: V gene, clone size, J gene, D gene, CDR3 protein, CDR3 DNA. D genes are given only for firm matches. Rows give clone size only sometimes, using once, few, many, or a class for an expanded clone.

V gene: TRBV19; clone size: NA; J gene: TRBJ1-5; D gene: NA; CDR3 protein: CASSKPRGSQPQHF; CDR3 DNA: TGTGCCAGTAGTAAACCCAGGGGTTCTCAGCCCCAGCATTTT
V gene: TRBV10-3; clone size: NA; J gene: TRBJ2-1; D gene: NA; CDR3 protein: CAISDRGDNEQFF; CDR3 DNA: TGTGCCATCAGTGATCGCGGGGACAATGAGCAGTTCTTC
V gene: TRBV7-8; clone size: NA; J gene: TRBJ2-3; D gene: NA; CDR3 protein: CASSLGELVIGDTQYF; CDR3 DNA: TGTGCCAGCAGCTTAGGGGAACTAGTGATAGGGGATACGCAGTATTTT
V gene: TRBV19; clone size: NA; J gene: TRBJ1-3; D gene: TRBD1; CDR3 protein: CASGDSTIYF; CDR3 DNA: TGTGCCAGTGGGGACAGCACCATATATTTT
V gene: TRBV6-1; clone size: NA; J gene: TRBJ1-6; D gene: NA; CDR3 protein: CASSEYVWSPLHF; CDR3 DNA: TGTGCCAGCAGTGAATATGTGTGGTCACCCCTCCACTTT
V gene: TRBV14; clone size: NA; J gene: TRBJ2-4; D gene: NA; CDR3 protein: CASSQDHYPENIQYF; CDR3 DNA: TGTGCCAGCAGCCAAGATCATTACCCTGAAAACATTCAGTACTTC
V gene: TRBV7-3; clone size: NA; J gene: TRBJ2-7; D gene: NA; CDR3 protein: CASAWGAAYEQYF; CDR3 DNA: TGTGCCAGTGCTTGGGGGGCGGCCTACGAGCAGTACTTC
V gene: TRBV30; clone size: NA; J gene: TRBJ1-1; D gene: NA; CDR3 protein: CAWTPVGRRNTEAFF; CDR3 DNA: TGTGCCTGGACCCCGGTAGGGCGTAGGAACACTGAAGCTTTCTTT
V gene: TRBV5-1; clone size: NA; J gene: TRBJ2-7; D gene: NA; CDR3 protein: CASSLAGVYEQYF; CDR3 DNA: TGCGCCAGCAGCTTGGCTGGAGTCTACGAGCAGTACTTC
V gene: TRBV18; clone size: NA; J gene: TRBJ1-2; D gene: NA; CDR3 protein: CASSPRGPTLGYTF; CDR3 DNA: TGTGCCAGCTCACCCCGGGGGCCCACGCTTGGCTACACCTTC
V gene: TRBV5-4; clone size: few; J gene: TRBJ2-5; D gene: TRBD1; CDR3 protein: CASSLPVGQAETQYF; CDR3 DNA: TGTGCCAGCAGCTTGCCGGTGGGACAGGCAGAGACCCAGTACTTC
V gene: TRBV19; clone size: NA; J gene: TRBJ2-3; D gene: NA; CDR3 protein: CASSPRYGGLARTDTQYF; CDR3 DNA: TGTGCCAGTAGTCCCCGCTACGGTGGGCTAGCGAGGACAGATACGCAGTATTTT
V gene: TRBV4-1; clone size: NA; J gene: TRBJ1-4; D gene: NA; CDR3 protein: CASSHKATNEKLFF; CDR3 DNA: TGCGCCAGCAGCCACAAGGCAACTAATGAAAAACTGTTTTTT
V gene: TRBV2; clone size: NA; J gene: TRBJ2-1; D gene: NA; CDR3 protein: CASTQGRNEQFF; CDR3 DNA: TGTGCCAGCACCCAAGGCCGAAATGAGCAGTTCTTC
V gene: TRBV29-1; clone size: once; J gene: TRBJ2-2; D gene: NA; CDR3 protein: CSARFTGELFF; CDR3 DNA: TGCAGCGCGAGATTCACCGGGGAGCTGTTTTTT
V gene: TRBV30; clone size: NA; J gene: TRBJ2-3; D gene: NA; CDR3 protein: CAWTPSDGRIFNTDTQYF; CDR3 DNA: TGTGCCTGGACCCCGTCCGACGGCCGAATCTTTAACACAGATACGCAGTATTTT
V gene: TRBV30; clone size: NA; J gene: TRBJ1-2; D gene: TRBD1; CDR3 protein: CAWTLDRGHGYTF; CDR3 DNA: TGTGCCTGGACCTTAGACAGGGGCCATGGCTACACCTTC
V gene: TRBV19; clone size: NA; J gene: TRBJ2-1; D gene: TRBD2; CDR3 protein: CASSILAGGRGEQFF; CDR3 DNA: TGTGCCAGTAGTATACTCGCGGGAGGCCGGGGGGAGCAGTTCTTC
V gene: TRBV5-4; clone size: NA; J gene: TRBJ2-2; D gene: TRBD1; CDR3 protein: CASSLAWGRGTTGELFF; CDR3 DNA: TGTGCCAGCAGCTTGGCCTGGGGCAGGGGGACCACCGGGGAGCTGTTTTTT
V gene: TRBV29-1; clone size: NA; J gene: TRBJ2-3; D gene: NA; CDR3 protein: CSVVSPPTGDTQYF; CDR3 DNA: TGCAGCGTTGTCAGCCCACCCACGGGAGATACGCAGTATTTT
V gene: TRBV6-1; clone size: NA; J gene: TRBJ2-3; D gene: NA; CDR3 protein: CASSEWSDTQYF; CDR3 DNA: TGTGCCAGCAGTGAATGGTCAGATACGCAGTATTTT
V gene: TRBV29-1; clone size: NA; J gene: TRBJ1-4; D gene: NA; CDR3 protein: CSVEPRTGTTNEKLFF; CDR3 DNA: TGCAGCGTTGAACCTCGAACAGGCACGACTAATGAAAAACTGTTTTTT
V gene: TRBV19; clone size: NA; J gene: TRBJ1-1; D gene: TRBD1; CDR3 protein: CASSIAGGGTEAFF; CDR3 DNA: TGTGCCAGTAGTATTGCAGGGGGCGGCACTGAAGCTTTCTTT
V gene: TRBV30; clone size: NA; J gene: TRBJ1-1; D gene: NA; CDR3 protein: CAWRSGSNTEAFF; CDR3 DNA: TGTGCCTGGAGGTCTGGATCGAACACTGAAGCTTTCTTT
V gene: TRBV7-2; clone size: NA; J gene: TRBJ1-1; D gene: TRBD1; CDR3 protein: CASSRWTGVTEAFF; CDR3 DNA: TGTGCCAGCAGCCGATGGACAGGGGTCACTGAAGCTTTCTTT
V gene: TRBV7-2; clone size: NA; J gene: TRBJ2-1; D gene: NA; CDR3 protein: CASRRQVRSPYNEQFF; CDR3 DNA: TGTGCCAGCAGGCGACAGGTCAGAAGTCCTTACAATGAGCAGTTCTTC
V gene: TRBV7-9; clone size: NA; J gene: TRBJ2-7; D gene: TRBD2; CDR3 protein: CASTRSGRRLNEQYF; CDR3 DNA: TGTGCCAGCACACGTAGCGGGAGGCGCTTGAACGAGCAGTACTTC
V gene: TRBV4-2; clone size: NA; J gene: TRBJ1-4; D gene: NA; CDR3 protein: CASQAAPAANEKLFF; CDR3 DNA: TGTGCCAGTCAAGCAGCGCCGGCGGCTAATGAAAAACTGTTTTTT
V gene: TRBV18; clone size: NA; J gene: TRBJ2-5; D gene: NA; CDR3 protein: CASSPEGETQYF; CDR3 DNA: TGTGCCAGCTCACCAGAAGGGGAGACCCAGTACTTC
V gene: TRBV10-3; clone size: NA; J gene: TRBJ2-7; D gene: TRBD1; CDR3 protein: CAISAPGQGGEQYF; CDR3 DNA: TGTGCCATCAGTGCACCGGGACAGGGCGGAGAGCAGTACTTC
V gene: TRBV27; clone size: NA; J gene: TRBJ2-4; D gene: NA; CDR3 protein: CASPYIGRTRGAKNIQYF; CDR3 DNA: TGTGCCAGCCCTTATATTGGCCGGACCCGAGGAGCCAAAAACATTCAGTACTTC
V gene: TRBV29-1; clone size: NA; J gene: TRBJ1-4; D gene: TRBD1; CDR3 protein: CSGQGATNEKLFF; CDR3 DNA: TGCAGCGGACAGGGGGCAACTAATGAAAAACTGTTTTTT
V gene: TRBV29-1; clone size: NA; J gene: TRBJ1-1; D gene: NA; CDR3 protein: CSAGWERRAFF; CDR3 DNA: TGCAGCGCGGGGTGGGAACGTCGGGCTTTCTTT
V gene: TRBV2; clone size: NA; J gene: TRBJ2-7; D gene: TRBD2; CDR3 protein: CASSRELAGVEQYF; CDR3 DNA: TGTGCCAGCAGTCGCGAACTAGCGGGAGTCGAGCAGTACTTC
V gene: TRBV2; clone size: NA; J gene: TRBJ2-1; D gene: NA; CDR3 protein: CASRPLGGLSNEQFF; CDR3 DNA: TGTGCCAGCCGCCCGTTGGGGGGGCTTAGTAATGAGCAGTTCTTC
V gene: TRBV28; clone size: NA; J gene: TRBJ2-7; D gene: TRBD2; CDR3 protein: CASGRRLAGGTTSSYEQYF; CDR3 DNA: TGTGCCAGCGGACGAAGACTAGCGGGAGGCACGACGAGCTCCTACGAGCAGTACTTC
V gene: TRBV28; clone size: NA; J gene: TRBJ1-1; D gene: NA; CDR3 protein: CASSLFLPPPNVPNTEAFF; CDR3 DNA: TGTGCCAGCAGTTTATTTCTCCCCCCGCCCAATGTCCCGAACACTGAAGCTTTCTTT
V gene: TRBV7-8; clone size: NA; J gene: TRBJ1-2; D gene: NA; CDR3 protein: CASSPRTDYGYTF; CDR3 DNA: TGTGCCAGCAGCCCCCGGACAGACTATGGCTACACCTTC
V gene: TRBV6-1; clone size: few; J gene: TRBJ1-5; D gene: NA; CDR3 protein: CASSEFETWVPQHF; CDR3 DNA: TGTGCCAGCAGTGAATTCGAGACATGGGTGCCCCAGCATTTT
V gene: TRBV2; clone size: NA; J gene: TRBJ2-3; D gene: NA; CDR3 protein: CASRGGPTDTQYF; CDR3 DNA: TGTGCCAGCAGGGGGGGGCCCACAGATACGCAGTATTTT
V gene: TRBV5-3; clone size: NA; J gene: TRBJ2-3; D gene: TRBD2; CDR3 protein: CARSLGGEPTDTQYF; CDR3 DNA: TGTGCCAGAAGCCTGGGGGGGGAACCCACAGATACGCAGTATTTT
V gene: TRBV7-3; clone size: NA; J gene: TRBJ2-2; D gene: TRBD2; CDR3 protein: CASRKLAGNTGELFF; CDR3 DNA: TGTGCCAGCAGAAAACTAGCGGGAAACACCGGGGAGCTGTTTTTT
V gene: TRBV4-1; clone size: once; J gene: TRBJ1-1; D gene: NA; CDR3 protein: CASSQDRVSHTITEAFF; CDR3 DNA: TGCGCCAGCAGCCAAGATAGGGTGTCACATACGATCACTGAAGCTTTCTTT
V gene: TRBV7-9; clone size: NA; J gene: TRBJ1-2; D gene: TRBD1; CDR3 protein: CASSKSGQPRGYGYTF; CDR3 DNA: TGTGCCAGCAGCAAATCGGGACAGCCTAGGGGCTATGGCTACACCTTC
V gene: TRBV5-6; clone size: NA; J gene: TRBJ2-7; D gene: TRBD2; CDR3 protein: CASSLPGLARDEQYF; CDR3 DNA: TGTGCCAGCAGCTTGCCGGGACTAGCGCGAGACGAGCAGTACTTC
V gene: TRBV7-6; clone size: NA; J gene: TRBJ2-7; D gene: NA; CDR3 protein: CASSVNLEYEQYF; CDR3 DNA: TGTGCCAGCAGCGTAAACCTAGAGTACGAGCAGTACTTC
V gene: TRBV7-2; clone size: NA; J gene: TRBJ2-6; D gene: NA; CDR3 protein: CASSFPGANVLTF; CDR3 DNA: TGTGCCAGCAGCTTCCCTGGGGCCAACGTCCTGACTTTC
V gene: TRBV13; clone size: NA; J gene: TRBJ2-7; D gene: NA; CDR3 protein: CASSPGVSGLSYEQYF; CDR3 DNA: TGTGCCAGCAGCCCTGGGGTTAGCGGCCTCTCCTACGAGCAGTACTTC
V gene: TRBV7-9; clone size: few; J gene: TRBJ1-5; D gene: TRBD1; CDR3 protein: CASSSTGPYQPQHF; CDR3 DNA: TGTGCCAGCAGCTCGACAGGGCCCTATCAGCCCCAGCATTTT
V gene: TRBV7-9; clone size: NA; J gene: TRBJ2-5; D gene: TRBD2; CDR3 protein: CASSLVAGGAETQYF; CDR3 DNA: TGTGCCAGCAGCTTAGTAGCGGGAGGGGCGGAGACCCAGTACTTC
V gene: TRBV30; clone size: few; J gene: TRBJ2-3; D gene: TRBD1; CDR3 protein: CAWSEGQGLGTDTQYF; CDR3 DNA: TGTGCCTGGAGTGAAGGACAGGGGTTGGGGACAGATACGCAGTATTTT
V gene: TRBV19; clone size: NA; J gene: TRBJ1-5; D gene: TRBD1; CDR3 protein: CASSIEGTGEESNQPQHF; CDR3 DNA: TGTGCCAGTAGTATAGAGGGGACAGGGGAGGAGAGCAATCAGCCCCAGCATTTT